Listed here are 13 T cell receptor beta chains from one sample, sequenced in a study of blood T cell repertoires in COVID-19. Repertoires were generated with immunoSEQ multiplex PCR, while TCRdb's copy carries only in-frame clones and drops some. The profile shows about 84,000 clones, about 83% of them singletons. Material for sequencing was peripheral blood. Every receptor here comes from a woman older than 75 with acute or convalescent COVID-19.

This chain connects TRBV7-2 to TRBJ2-3, with 8 positions matching TRBD1. CDR3 length: 15 amino acids. The germline CDR1 and CDR2 sequences are SGHTA and FQGNSA. V lost 5 bases to trimming and J lost 0 bases; unmatched junction nucleotides: 4. This CDR3 is CASSNGQGSTDTQYF. DNA of the CDR3: TGTGCCAGCAGCAACGGACAGGGAAGCACAGATACGCAGTATTTT. Using reference TRBV7-2 and TRBJ2-3 for the parts outside the CDR3, the full variable domain is GAGVSQSPSNKVTEKGKDVELRCDPISGHTALYWYRQSLGQGLEFLIYFQGNSAPDKSGLPSDRFSAERTGGSVSTLTIQRTQQEDSAVYLCASSNGQGSTDTQYFGPGTRLTVL.

With regard to this clone: Other DNA sequences in this specimen translate into the identical CDR3. The chain carries TRBV2 and TRBJ2-2, with D unresolved. This CDR3 region has 14 residues. Germline loops: CDR1 SNHLY, CDR2 FYNNEI. Trimming removed 2 bases from V and 3 bases from J, with 7 bases in between. The DNA of the CDR3 is TGTGCCAGCAGTGAAAGAGGTTACACCGGGGAGCTGTTTTTT. Encoded protein: CASSERGYTGELFF.

The chain couples TRBV29-1 to TRBJ2-7, with 11 bases fitting TRBD1. V was clipped by 7 bases and J by 4 bases; unmatched bases: 6. Germline-derived CDR1 and CDR2 are SQVTM and ANQGSEA. The CDR3 length is 13 residues. The CDR3 region has the DNA TGCAGCGCCCGGACAGGGGGCTTTTACGAGCAGTACTTC. It specifies CSARTGGFYEQYF.

This sequence joins TRBV27 and TRBJ2-1; no reliable D call. CDR1 MNHEY and CDR2 SMNVEV come from the germline V gene (reference sequence). V gave up 4 bases and J gave up 5 bases, with 18 bases separating them. The CDR3 extends over 16 amino acids. The chain's CDR3 is CASSSVLRRYNNEQFF. Here the CDR3 DNA reads TGTGCCAGCAGTTCCGTTCTCCGGCGGTACAACAATGAGCAGTTCTTC.

V usage is TRBV5-1 and J usage is TRBJ2-7; 7 nucleotides align to TRBD1. CDR1 is SGHRS, CDR2 YFSETQ, per germline. The CDR3 is 14 residues long. The V segment lost 4 bases and the J segment 2 bases; nucleotides outside the gene matches: 6. The chain's CDR3 is CASSPWDSTYEQYF. The CDR3 DNA follows: TGCGCCAGCAGCCCCTGGGACAGCACCTACGAGCAGTACTTC.

The J gene is TRBJ2-7, the V gene TRBV28; maybe TRBD2 (5 bases). V lost 8 bases and J 3 bases, leaving 14 bases between the germline ends. The CDR3 spans 13 residues. Germline-derived CDR1 and CDR2 are MDHEN and SYDVKM. CDR3 in amino acids: CASGSGNFYEQYF. The CDR3 bases are TGTGCCAGCGGGTCCGGGAATTTCTACGAGCAGTACTTC.

The gene calls are TRBV5-4 and TRBJ2-7, with 9 nucleotides matching TRBD2. CDR3 length equals 14 residues. Per germline, CDR1 SGHNT and CDR2 YYREEE (reference sequence). With V trimmed by 5 bases and J by 6 bases, 9 bases remained unmatched. The CDR3 loop reads CASSISGSAGEQYF. The DNA of the CDR3 is TGTGCCAGCAGTATTAGCGGGAGTGCCGGCGAGCAGTACTTC.

This sequence joins TRBV6-1 and TRBJ2-7, with D maybe TRBD1 (6 bases). Trimming cost V 1 base and J 2 bases, with 9 bases left between them. The CDR3 sequence is 14 residues long. CDR1 is MNHNS, CDR2 SASEGT, per germline. The CDR3 nucleotides are TGTGCCAGCAGTGAAGACAGGGCTGCCTACGAGCAGTACTTC. This encodes CASSEDRAAYEQYF.

The chain uses TRBV28 and TRBJ2-3; perhaps TRBD1 as D (5 bases). V shed 4 bases and J shed 2 bases, with 10 bases lying between them. Germline V CDR1 and CDR2: MDHEN, SYDVKM. CDR3 length equals 14 residues. The CDR3 DNA reads as TGTGCCAGCAGTTGGAAGGGGATCACAGATACGCAGTATTTT. It specifies CASSWKGITDTQYF.

This chain joins TRBV2 and TRBJ2-2; TRBD1 agrees at 7 bases. The CDR3 has 16 residues. The V and J ends lost 2 bases and 0 bases, in that order; junction bases with no gene match: 3. CDR1 and CDR2 (germline): SNHLY, FYNNEI. The CDR3 DNA sequence: TGTGCCAGCAGTGAATTAGGGGGCCCGAACACCGGGGAGCTGTTTTTT. Amino acids: CASSELGGPNTGELFF.

The chain uses TRBV4-2 and TRBJ2-7, with 11 bases fitting TRBD2. The germline gives CDR1 LGHNA, CDR2 YNFKEQ. Trimming at V came to 2 bases and at J to 0 bases, leaving 3 bases not matched to a gene. The CDR3 is 16 amino acids. The CDR3: CASSQTSGRDSYEQYF. The DNA of the CDR3 is TGTGCCAGCAGCCAAACTAGCGGGAGAGACTCCTACGAGCAGTACTTC.

The V call is TRBV14, the J call TRBJ2-7; TRBD2 aligns across 9 bases. With V trimmed by 3 bases and J by 1 base, 4 bases remained unmatched. The CDR3 is 15 residues long. The germline gives CDR1 SGHDN, CDR2 FVKESK. The chain's CDR3 is CASSHALAGSYEQYF. CDR3 DNA: TGTGCCAGCAGCCATGCGCTAGCGGGGTCCTACGAGCAGTACTTC.

The rearrangement uses TRBV5-4 and TRBJ1-1; TRBD1 is a possible D gene (5 bases). Germline assignment: CDR1 SGHNT and CDR2 YYREEE (reference sequence). Trimming stripped 3 bases from V and 1 base from J, with 10 bases between. The CDR3 has 14 residues. CDR3 bases: TGTGCCAGCAGCTCACAGGTTGGGAACACTGAAGCTTTCTTT. This translates into CASSSQVGNTEAFF.